This T cell receptor beta chain was recovered during a study of blood T cell repertoires in COVID-19. Study in general: Italy, Spain and the United States were the sources of the convalescent and acute COVID-19 samples. PBMCs, B-cell-depleted T cells, or T cells provided the cDNA or gDNA that made up the material.

This table comes from immunoSEQ multiplex PCR, and its TCRdb copy is limited to in-frame clones, with some not included. The sample yields 50,000 to 80,000 clones, roughly 85% seen once. Trimming shortened V by 1 base and J by 4 bases, and 7 bases separated the two germline ends. This CDR3 is 13 amino acids long. Germline V lookup: CDR1 SGHTA, CDR2 FQGNSA. Patients at the Seattle site were enrolled during active infection and followed longitudinally. The source is a woman aged 60-75 years with COVID-19, enrolled during active disease. Sequencing was performed on peripheral blood. This sequence joins TRBV7-2 and TRBJ1-2; D remains unclear. The CDR3 region has the DNA TGTGCCAGCAGCTTAGGAGGGCTCTATGGCTACACCTTC. Encoded protein: CASSLGGLYGYTF. Looking up the rest from reference TRBV7-2 and TRBJ1-2 gives the full variable domain: GAGVSQSPSNKVTEKGKDVELRCDPISGHTALYWYRQSLGQGLEFLIYFQGNSAPDKSGLPSDRFSAERTGGSVSTLTIQRTQQEDSAVYLCASSLGGLYGYTFGSGTRLTVV.